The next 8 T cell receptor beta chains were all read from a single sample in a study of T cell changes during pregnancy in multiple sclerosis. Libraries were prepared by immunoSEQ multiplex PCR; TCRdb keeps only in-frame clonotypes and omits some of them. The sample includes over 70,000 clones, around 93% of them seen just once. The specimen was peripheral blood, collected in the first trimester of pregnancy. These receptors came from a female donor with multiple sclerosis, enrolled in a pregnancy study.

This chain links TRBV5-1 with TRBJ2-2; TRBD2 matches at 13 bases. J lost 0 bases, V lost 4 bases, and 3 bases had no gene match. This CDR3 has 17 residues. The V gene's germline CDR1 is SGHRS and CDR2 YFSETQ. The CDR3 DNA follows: TGCGCCAGCAGCGGCGGACTAGCGGGAGCGAACACCGGGGAGCTGTTTTTT. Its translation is CASSGGLAGANTGELFF.

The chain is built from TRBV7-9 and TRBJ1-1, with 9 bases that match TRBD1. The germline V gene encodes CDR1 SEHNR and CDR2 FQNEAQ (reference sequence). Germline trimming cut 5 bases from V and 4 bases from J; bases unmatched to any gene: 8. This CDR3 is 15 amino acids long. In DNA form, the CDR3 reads TGTGCCAGCAGCCCCCCGGACAGGGGATTCACTGAAGCTTTCTTT. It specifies CASSPPDRGFTEAFF.

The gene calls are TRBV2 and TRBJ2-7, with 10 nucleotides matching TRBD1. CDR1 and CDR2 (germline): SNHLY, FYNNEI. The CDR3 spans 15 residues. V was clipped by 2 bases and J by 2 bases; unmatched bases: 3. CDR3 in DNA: TGTGCCAGCAGTGAACCGGGACAGGGGCCCTACGAGCAGTACTTC. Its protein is CASSEPGQGPYEQYF.

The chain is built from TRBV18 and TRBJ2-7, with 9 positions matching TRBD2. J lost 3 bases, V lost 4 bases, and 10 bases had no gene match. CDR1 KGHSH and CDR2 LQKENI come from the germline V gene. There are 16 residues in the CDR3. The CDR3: CASSQLAGDVLYEQYF. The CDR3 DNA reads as TGTGCCAGCTCACAGTTAGCGGGGGATGTCCTCTACGAGCAGTACTTC.

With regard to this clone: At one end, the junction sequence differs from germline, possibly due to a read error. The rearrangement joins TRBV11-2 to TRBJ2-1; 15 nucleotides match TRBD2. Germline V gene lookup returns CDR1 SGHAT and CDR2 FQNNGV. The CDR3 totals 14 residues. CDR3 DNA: TGTGCCAGCAGGCGCGGGACTAGCGGGGGGCGGCCGATCTTC. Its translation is CASRRGTSGGRPIF.

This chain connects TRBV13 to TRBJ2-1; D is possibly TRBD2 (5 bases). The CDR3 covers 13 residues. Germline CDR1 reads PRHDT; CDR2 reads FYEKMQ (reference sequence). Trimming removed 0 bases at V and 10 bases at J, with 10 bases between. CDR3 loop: CASSLGASLEQFF. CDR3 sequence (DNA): TGTGCCAGCAGCTTAGGAGCTAGCCTGGAGCAGTTCTTC.

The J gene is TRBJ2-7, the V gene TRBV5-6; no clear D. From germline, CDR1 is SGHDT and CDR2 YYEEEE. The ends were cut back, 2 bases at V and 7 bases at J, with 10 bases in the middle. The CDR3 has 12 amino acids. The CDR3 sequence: CASSFDNKEQYF. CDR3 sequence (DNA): TGTGCCAGCAGCTTTGACAACAAGGAGCAGTACTTC.

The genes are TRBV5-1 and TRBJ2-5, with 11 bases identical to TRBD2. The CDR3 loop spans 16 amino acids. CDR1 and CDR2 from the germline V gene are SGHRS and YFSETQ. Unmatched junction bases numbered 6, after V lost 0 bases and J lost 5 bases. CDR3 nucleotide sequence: TGCGCCAGCAGCTTGGCTAGCGGGGGGCTTTGGGAGACCCAGTACTTC. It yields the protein CASSLASGGLWETQYF.